This is a list of T cell receptor beta chains from one sample in a study of cytomegalovirus exposure and HLA in healthy donors. Using immunoSEQ multiplex PCR, the repertoire was profiled, and TCRdb retains in-frame clones only, with some absent. The table lists approximately 100,000 clones, nearly 80% of them singletons. What was sequenced was PBMCs. The receptors here all came from a man aged 60-69 years in good health and CMV-seropositive. CDR3s include the opening cysteine and the closing phenylalanine or tryptophan. Each record gives: CDR3 protein, CDR3 DNA, clone size, J gene, V gene, D gene, CDR3 length. A D gene is named only where the DNA matches it firmly. The size of a clone is reported for some rows only, either as once, few or many, or as a class for expanded clones.

CASSLGGPKNIQYF	TGTGCCAGCAGCTTGGGGGGGCCAAAAAACATTCAGTACTTC	NA	TRBJ2-4	TRBV5-4	NA	14
CASSLQDTTNYGYTF	TGTGCCAGTAGTCTCCAGGACACTACTAACTATGGCTACACCTTC	NA	TRBJ1-2	TRBV19	NA	15
CASSEVGQSNSPLHF	TGTGCCAGCAGTGAAGTGGGACAGTCGAATTCACCCCTCCACTTT	NA	TRBJ1-6	TRBV2	TRBD1	15
CASRGQTSYEQYF	TGCGCCAGCCGAGGACAGACCTCCTACGAGCAGTACTTC	NA	TRBJ2-7	TRBV5-1	NA	13
CASSPDREKTQYF	TGTGCCAGCAGCCCGGACAGGGAGAAGACCCAGTACTTC	NA	TRBJ2-5	TRBV5-6	TRBD1	13
CAGAGPSSYEQYF	TGTGCCGGTGCGGGACCGTCGTCCTACGAGCAGTACTTC	NA	TRBJ2-7	TRBV30	NA	13
CASSVAFGGEAFF	TGTGCCAGCAGCGTAGCGTTTGGCGGAGAAGCTTTCTTT	few	TRBJ1-1	TRBV9	NA	13
CASSEIGGVGYTF	TGTGCCAGCAGTGAAATCGGGGGAGTCGGCTACACCTTC	NA	TRBJ1-2	TRBV25-1	NA	13
CAISREHEQFF	TGTGCCATCAGCCGTGAGCATGAGCAGTTCTTC	NA	TRBJ2-1	TRBV10-3	NA	11
CASSATSGGAGDTQYF	TGTGCCAGCTCAGCTACTAGCGGGGGGGCCGGAGATACGCAGTATTTT	NA	TRBJ2-3	TRBV18	TRBD2	16
CASGLAGSYGTDTQYF	TGTGCCAGCGGACTAGCGGGCTCCTATGGCACAGATACGCAGTATTTT	NA	TRBJ2-3	TRBV7-9	TRBD2	16
CASSQRGQDGELFF	TGTGCCAGCAGCCAGAGGGGGCAGGACGGGGAGCTGTTTTTT	NA	TRBJ2-2	TRBV11-3	TRBD1	14
CASSPLTADATEAFF	TGTGCCAGCTCACCACTGACAGCTGATGCCACTGAAGCTTTCTTT	NA	TRBJ1-1	TRBV18	NA	15
CASSSPLSGGTYEQYF	TGTGCCAGCAGCTCCCCCCTTAGCGGGGGTACCTACGAGCAGTACTTC	NA	TRBJ2-7	TRBV7-9	TRBD2	16
CASSPDRATNEKLFF	TGTGCCAGCTCACCGGACAGAGCAACTAATGAAAAACTGTTTTTT	NA	TRBJ1-4	TRBV18	NA	15
CASSYSAPSNTEAFF	TGTGCCAGCAGTTACTCGGCCCCATCGAACACTGAAGCTTTCTTT	once	TRBJ1-1	TRBV6-5	NA	15
CAISESSRGRDQPQHF	TGTGCCATCAGTGAGTCCAGCAGGGGGCGCGATCAGCCCCAGCATTTT	NA	TRBJ1-5	TRBV10-3	TRBD1	16
CASSVKLNTEAFF	TGTGCCAGCAGTGTGAAACTTAACACTGAAGCTTTCTTT	NA	TRBJ1-1	TRBV6-1	NA	13
CASSPEPDQPQHF	TGCGCCAGCAGCCCTGAACCGGATCAGCCCCAGCATTTT	NA	TRBJ1-5	TRBV5-1	NA	13
CASSLGTINEKLFF	TGCGCCAGCAGCTTGGGAACAATTAATGAAAAACTGTTTTTT	NA	TRBJ1-4	TRBV5-1	NA	14
CASSGSLSGVYNEQFF	TGTGCCAGCAGCGGATCGTTGAGCGGGGTCTACAATGAGCAGTTCTTC	NA	TRBJ2-1	TRBV9	TRBD2	16
CASSRRAGGRSNEQFF	TGTGCCAGCAGCCGTAGAGCGGGGGGCCGTAGCAATGAGCAGTTCTTC	NA	TRBJ2-1	TRBV7-2	TRBD2	16
CASTGLAGGTDTQYF	TGTGCCAGCACGGGACTAGCGGGGGGTACAGATACGCAGTATTTT	NA	TRBJ2-3	TRBV6-5	TRBD2	15
CASSLARELNQPQHF	TGTGCCAGCAGCCTAGCCCGGGAACTCAATCAGCCCCAGCATTTT	few	TRBJ1-5	TRBV2	NA	15
CASSLDQGLTKNIQYF	TGTGCCAGCAGCTTAGATCAGGGGCTTACCAAAAACATTCAGTACTTC	NA	TRBJ2-4	TRBV11-1	NA	16
CASMRDLEHRELFF	TGTGCCAGCATGCGGGACCTCGAACACCGGGAGCTGTTTTTT	NA	TRBJ2-2	TRBV6-6	NA	14
CASSYSSHSFYEQYF	TGTGCCAGCAGTTACTCGTCGCACAGCTTCTACGAGCAGTACTTC	NA	TRBJ2-7	TRBV6-5	NA	15
CASSSGQAGGNQPQHF	TGCGCCAGCAGCTCAGGACAGGCCGGGGGCAATCAGCCCCAGCATTTT	NA	TRBJ1-5	TRBV5-1	TRBD1	16
CASSFSSGTEGYGYTF	TGTGCCAGCAGCTTCTCGTCCGGGACAGAAGGCTATGGCTACACCTTC	NA	TRBJ1-2	TRBV5-8	TRBD1	16
CASSQEGAGGGYSGYTF	TGCGCCAGCAGCCAAGAGGGGGCCGGGGGGGGTTATTCTGGCTACACCTTC	NA	TRBJ1-2	TRBV4-3	NA	17
CASSGIAGELFF	TGTGCCAGTTCAGGGATAGCCGGGGAGCTGTTTTTT	once	TRBJ2-2	TRBV19	NA	12
CASSALPGYNEQFF	TGTGCCAGCAGTGCTCTACCCGGGTACAATGAGCAGTTCTTC	NA	TRBJ2-1	TRBV6-4	NA	14
CASSKGSREGTEAFF	TGTGCCAGTAGTAAGGGGTCGCGGGAGGGCACTGAAGCTTTCTTT	NA	TRBJ1-1	TRBV19	NA	15
CASSEVGDFCF	TGTGCCAGCAGTGAGGTAGGGGATTTTTGTTTT	NA	TRBJ1-1	TRBV6-1	NA	11
CASSLWHSLETQYF	TGTGCCAGCAGCTTATGGCATTCGTTAGAGACCCAGTACTTC	few	TRBJ2-5	TRBV5-4	NA	14
CASSLALAGASAPYEQYF	TGTGCCAGCAGCTTAGCGCTAGCGGGGGCCTCTGCTCCGTACGAGCAGTACTTC	NA	TRBJ2-7	TRBV7-2	TRBD2	18
CASSSSGTRGNEQFF	TGTGCCAGCAGTTCAAGCGGGACTAGGGGCAATGAGCAGTTCTTC	NA	TRBJ2-1	TRBV28	TRBD2	15
CASSHRGEHGVEQYF	TGTGCCAGCAGTCACAGAGGAGAGCACGGGGTCGAGCAGTACTTC	NA	TRBJ2-7	TRBV7-8	NA	15
CASSPRDRRGQYF	TGTGCCAGCTCACCCAGGGACAGGCGCGGGCAGTACTTC	NA	TRBJ2-7	TRBV18	TRBD1	13
CAWSSGGSEAFF	TGTGCCTGGAGCTCAGGGGGTTCTGAAGCTTTCTTT	few	TRBJ1-1	TRBV30	TRBD1	12
CASSVVREWTDTQYF	TGTGCCAGCAGCGTAGTCCGGGAGTGGACAGATACGCAGTATTTT	once	TRBJ2-3	TRBV9	NA	15
CASSFRETQYF	TGTGCCAGCAGCTTCAGAGAGACCCAGTACTTC	NA	TRBJ2-5	TRBV5-8	NA	11
CASSAGNNNYGYTF	TGTGCCAGCAGCGCCGGGAACAATAACTATGGCTACACCTTC	NA	TRBJ1-2	TRBV6-4	NA	14
CASSPARGNQPQHF	TGTGCCAGCTCACCGGCGCGGGGCAATCAGCCCCAGCATTTT	NA	TRBJ1-5	TRBV18	NA	14
CASSPRGNEYEQYF	TGTGCCAGCTCACCCCGGGGTAACGAGTACGAGCAGTACTTC	NA	TRBJ2-7	TRBV18	NA	14
CASSEPGYEQYF	TGTGCCAGCAGCGAGCCAGGGTACGAGCAGTACTTC	NA	TRBJ2-7	TRBV5-6	NA	12
CATSRTRTGGSTEAFF	TGTGCCACCAGCAGAACGCGGACAGGGGGGTCCACTGAAGCTTTCTTT	NA	TRBJ1-1	TRBV15	TRBD1	16
CASSLVQRNQPQHF	TGTGCCAGCAGCCTCGTCCAGCGGAATCAGCCCCAGCATTTT	NA	TRBJ1-5	TRBV2	NA	14
CASSLDGGLDSPLHF	TGTGCCAGCAGCTTGGACGGGGGGCTAGATTCACCCCTCCACTTT	NA	TRBJ1-6	TRBV5-4	NA	15
CAWHRDKPYGYTF	TGTGCCTGGCACCGGGACAAGCCCTATGGCTACACCTTC	NA	TRBJ1-2	TRBV30	NA	13
CASSLGPVGLQETQYF	TGTGCCAGCAGCTTAGGTCCGGTGGGGCTTCAAGAGACCCAGTACTTC	NA	TRBJ2-5	TRBV7-7	NA	16
CASSLGQANYGYTF	TGCGCCAGCAGCTTGGGACAGGCCAACTATGGCTACACCTTC	NA	TRBJ1-2	TRBV5-1	NA	14
CSSSRSTGGNTGELFF	TGTTCCAGCAGCCGTTCGACAGGGGGCAACACCGGGGAGCTGTTTTTT	NA	TRBJ2-2	TRBV7-9	TRBD1	16
CASSRDRVAGELFF	TGTGCCAGTAGTAGGGACAGGGTCGCCGGGGAGCTGTTTTTT	NA	TRBJ2-2	TRBV19	TRBD1	14
CASSLYRGRSDTQYF	TGTGCCAGCAGTTTATACAGGGGTCGGTCAGATACGCAGTATTTT	NA	TRBJ2-3	TRBV27	TRBD1	15